This T cell receptor (beta chain) was sequenced during a study of naive and memory T cell subsets. This CDR3 has 15 amino acids. Germline V gene sequence: CDR1 MDHEN, CDR2 SYDVKM. Trimming cost V 3 bases and J 6 bases; bases outside gene matches: 8. This clonotype was observed a few times. Its antigen is unknown. An equimolar mix of two oligonucleotides served as the beta constant-region primer for TRBC1 and TRBC2. Four rounds of PCR amplified the ligated cDNA using nested alpha and beta constant-region primers plus SP2. TCRdb redid the calling of the UMI-ligation and nested PCR reads with MiXCR, one entry per CDR3 protein. Of 150,000 or so distinct CDR3 sequences detected, over 20% appear once; the ten largest clones hold 0.085% to 0.11%. Findings and limits, study-wide: Especially in CD8 cells, naive repertoires contained a few larger clonotypes, possibly CD45RA-re-expressing memory cells.

The TCR was taken from a human donor in good health. V gene TRBV28 combines with J gene TRBJ2-1; TRBD1 aligns across 7 bases. Input material: naive CD4+ T cells from blood. The CDR3 is CASSFPGQSRNEQFF. In DNA, the CDR3 is TGTGCCAGCAGTTTTCCGGGACAGAGTCGCAATGAGCAGTTCTTC. The whole variable domain, remainder taken from reference TRBV28 and TRBJ2-1, is DVKVTQSSRYLVKRTGEKVFLECVQDMDHENMFWYRQDPGLGLRLIYFSYDVKMKEKGDIPEGYSVSREKKERFSLILESASTNQTSMYLCASSFPGQSRNEQFFGPGTRLTVL.